The rows below give T cell receptor beta chains drawn from one sample of a study of T-cell memory formation after mild COVID-19. TCRdb redid the calling of the 5' RACE reads with MiXCR, one entry per CDR3 protein. The sample records about 350,000 distinct CDR3 sequences, 20% to 25% being singletons. Sequenced: PBMCs or a T cell subset sorted from them (not recorded which). Source of these receptors: a man between 18 and 29 years old who had mild COVID-19 (a few samples of this study predate the infection). Cell type and time point are not known. CDR3s include the opening cysteine and the closing phenylalanine or tryptophan. The D gene is left open where the match is weak. Clone size, where shown, is once, few, many, or a class for clones that have expanded.

V gene: TRBV7-6; J gene: TRBJ1-3; clone size: .; D gene: .; CDR3 protein: CASSPTSSGNTIYF; CDR3 DNA: TGTGCCAGCAGCCCGACAAGCTCTGGAAACACCATATATTTT
V gene: TRBV7-9; J gene: TRBJ2-1; clone size: .; D gene: TRBD2; CDR3 protein: CASSPGASGVSNEQFF; CDR3 DNA: TGTGCCAGCAGCCCCGGGGCGAGCGGGGTGTCGAATGAGCAGTTCTTC
V gene: TRBV4-1; J gene: TRBJ1-2; clone size: .; D gene: .; CDR3 protein: CASSQVGLAIVGYTF; CDR3 DNA: TGCGCCAGCAGCCAAGTAGGGCTCGCGATTGTTGGCTACACCTTC
V gene: TRBV4-1; J gene: TRBJ2-1; clone size: many; D gene: TRBD2; CDR3 protein: CASSQDQTSGGISYEQFF; CDR3 DNA: TGCGCCAGCAGCCAAGATCAGACTAGCGGGGGTATCAGTTATGAGCAGTTCTTC
V gene: TRBV6-5; J gene: TRBJ1-1; clone size: .; D gene: .; CDR3 protein: CASSQGNEAFF; CDR3 DNA: TGTGCCAGCAGTCAGGGGAATGAAGCTTTCTTT
V gene: TRBV10-3; J gene: TRBJ2-5; clone size: many; D gene: .; CDR3 protein: CAISEQQETQYF; CDR3 DNA: TGTGCCATCAGTGAGCAACAAGAGACCCAGTACTTC
V gene: TRBV2; J gene: TRBJ2-6; clone size: .; D gene: .; CDR3 protein: CASVAGAGANVLTF; CDR3 DNA: TGTGCCAGCGTAGCAGGGGCTGGGGCCAACGTCCTGACTTTC
V gene: TRBV2; J gene: TRBJ2-2; clone size: few; D gene: TRBD1; CDR3 protein: CASSAGGYGELFF; CDR3 DNA: TGTGCCAGCAGTGCAGGGGGTTACGGGGAGCTGTTTTTT
V gene: TRBV15; J gene: TRBJ2-3; clone size: .; D gene: TRBD2; CDR3 protein: CATSRGSGGLTDTQYF; CDR3 DNA: TGTGCCACCAGCAGGGGTAGCGGGGGACTTACAGATACGCAGTATTTT
V gene: TRBV6-2/TRBV6-3; J gene: TRBJ2-5; clone size: .; D gene: .; CDR3 protein: CASSFRLVSETQYF; CDR3 DNA: TGTGCCAGCAGTTTTAGACTAGTGAGCGAGACCCAGTACTTC
V gene: TRBV23-1; J gene: TRBJ1-2; clone size: .; D gene: .; CDR3 protein: CASSLEGQGYTF; CDR3 DNA: TGCGCCAGCAGTCTAGAGGGCCAGGGCTACACCTTC
V gene: TRBV4-1; J gene: TRBJ2-2; clone size: few; D gene: .; CDR3 protein: CASSQRQYTGELFF; CDR3 DNA: TGCGCCAGCAGCCAGCGACAGTACACCGGGGAGCTGTTTTTT
V gene: TRBV28; J gene: TRBJ1-5; clone size: few; D gene: .; CDR3 protein: CASRLGRVDQPQHF; CDR3 DNA: TGTGCCAGCAGATTAGGAAGGGTGGATCAGCCCCAGCATTTT
V gene: TRBV20-1; J gene: TRBJ2-1; clone size: .; D gene: TRBD2; CDR3 protein: CSAKRTSVHEQFF; CDR3 DNA: TGCAGTGCTAAGAGGACTAGCGTTCATGAGCAGTTCTTC
V gene: TRBV2; J gene: TRBJ1-2; clone size: .; D gene: .; CDR3 protein: CASSTGYRNTF; CDR3 DNA: TGTGCCAGCAGTACAGGGTACCGCAACACCTTC
V gene: TRBV7-2; J gene: TRBJ2-5; clone size: .; D gene: TRBD1; CDR3 protein: CASEDRGQKTQYF; CDR3 DNA: TGTGCCAGCGAGGACAGGGGGCAAAAGACCCAGTACTTC
V gene: TRBV27; J gene: TRBJ1-6; clone size: .; D gene: TRBD1; CDR3 protein: CASSTTGANNSPLHF; CDR3 DNA: TGTGCCAGCAGTACCACAGGGGCGAATAATTCACCCCTCCACTTT
V gene: TRBV12-3/TRBV12-4; J gene: TRBJ1-1; clone size: .; D gene: TRBD1; CDR3 protein: CASSLSRGKAFF; CDR3 DNA: TGTGCCAGCAGTTTAAGCAGGGGGAAAGCTTTCTTT
V gene: TRBV2; J gene: TRBJ1-5; clone size: .; D gene: TRBD1; CDR3 protein: CASTLTGDSNQPQHF; CDR3 DNA: TGTGCCAGCACCCTAACAGGGGACAGCAATCAGCCCCAGCATTTT
V gene: TRBV5-1; J gene: TRBJ1-6; clone size: few; D gene: .; CDR3 protein: CASSGPTRLHF; CDR3 DNA: TGCGCCAGCAGCGGACCCACACGCCTCCACTTT
V gene: TRBV6-6; J gene: TRBJ2-5; clone size: .; D gene: .; CDR3 protein: CASSAGLGQIEETQYF; CDR3 DNA: TGTGCCAGCAGTGCCGGACTGGGGCAAATCGAAGAGACCCAGTACTTC
V gene: TRBV11-2; J gene: TRBJ1-4; clone size: .; D gene: .; CDR3 protein: CASSFGAGTNEKLFF; CDR3 DNA: TGTGCCAGCAGCTTTGGGGCGGGGACTAATGAAAAACTGTTTTTT
V gene: TRBV7-8; J gene: TRBJ1-6; clone size: many; D gene: TRBD1; CDR3 protein: CASSLGGQGSPLHF; CDR3 DNA: TGTGCCAGCAGCTTAGGGGGACAGGGGTCACCCCTCCACTTT
V gene: TRBV6-2/TRBV6-3; J gene: TRBJ2-1; clone size: few; D gene: .; CDR3 protein: CASSYGGGQSLF; CDR3 DNA: TGTGCCAGCAGTTACGGCGGGGGCCAGTCTCTCTTC
V gene: TRBV5-1; J gene: TRBJ1-2; clone size: .; D gene: TRBD1; CDR3 protein: CASGSPGQGNGYTF; CDR3 DNA: TGCGCCAGCGGATCGCCGGGACAGGGAAATGGCTACACCTTC
V gene: TRBV12-5; J gene: TRBJ2-7; clone size: .; D gene: .; CDR3 protein: CASGADSYEQYF; CDR3 DNA: TGTGCTAGTGGGGCAGACAGCTACGAGCAGTACTTC
V gene: TRBV7-2; J gene: TRBJ2-5; clone size: many; D gene: TRBD2; CDR3 protein: CASSSGLALETQYF; CDR3 DNA: TGTGCCAGCAGCTCGGGACTAGCGTTAGAGACCCAGTACTTC
V gene: TRBV9; J gene: TRBJ2-5; clone size: many; D gene: .; CDR3 protein: CASSPHLSGFKETQYF; CDR3 DNA: TGTGCCAGCAGCCCCCACCTCAGCGGGTTTAAGGAGACCCAGTACTTC
V gene: TRBV11-2; J gene: TRBJ1-2; clone size: .; D gene: .; CDR3 protein: CASSSGPTYGYTF; CDR3 DNA: TGTGCCAGCAGCTCAGGACCGACCTATGGCTACACCTTC
V gene: TRBV30; J gene: TRBJ2-6; clone size: .; D gene: .; CDR3 protein: CAWSPQGRGRANVLTF; CDR3 DNA: TGTGCCTGGAGTCCCCAGGGGCGCGGACGGGCCAACGTCCTGACTTTC
V gene: TRBV10-3; J gene: TRBJ2-3; clone size: .; D gene: .; CDR3 protein: CAIGGASTDTQYF; CDR3 DNA: TGTGCCATCGGGGGAGCTAGCACAGATACGCAGTATTTT
V gene: TRBV12-3/TRBV12-4; J gene: TRBJ1-2; clone size: .; D gene: .; CDR3 protein: CASRPRVNYGYTF; CDR3 DNA: TGTGCCAGCAGGCCTCGGGTAAACTATGGCTACACCTTC
V gene: TRBV3-1; J gene: TRBJ2-1; clone size: .; D gene: .; CDR3 protein: CASSQERWGADEQFF; CDR3 DNA: TGTGCCAGCAGCCAAGAGCGGTGGGGGGCCGATGAGCAGTTCTTC
V gene: TRBV27; J gene: TRBJ2-5; clone size: .; D gene: .; CDR3 protein: CASSRGKYQETQYF; CDR3 DNA: TGTGCCAGCAGTAGGGGGAAGTACCAAGAGACCCAGTACTTC
V gene: TRBV4-3; J gene: TRBJ2-2; clone size: few; D gene: TRBD2; CDR3 protein: CASSQEAGASTGELFF; CDR3 DNA: TGCGCCAGCAGCCAAGAAGCGGGGGCGTCCACCGGGGAGCTGTTTTTT
V gene: TRBV3-1; J gene: TRBJ2-3; clone size: .; D gene: TRBD2; CDR3 protein: CASSPNSGGADTQYF; CDR3 DNA: TGTGCCAGCAGCCCTAACAGCGGGGGAGCAGATACGCAGTATTTT
V gene: TRBV20-1; J gene: TRBJ2-3; clone size: .; D gene: .; CDR3 protein: CSAKDSRADTQYF; CDR3 DNA: TGCAGTGCTAAGGACTCTAGAGCAGATACGCAGTATTTT
V gene: TRBV7-2; J gene: TRBJ1-2; clone size: few; D gene: .; CDR3 protein: CASSFPGVYGYTF; CDR3 DNA: TGTGCCAGCAGCTTTCCCGGGGTCTATGGCTACACCTTC
V gene: TRBV29-1; J gene: TRBJ2-3; clone size: .; D gene: TRBD1; CDR3 protein: CSAPGQGVTDTQYF; CDR3 DNA: TGCAGCGCCCCCGGACAGGGGGTGACAGATACGCAGTATTTT
V gene: TRBV5-1; J gene: TRBJ1-2; clone size: .; D gene: TRBD1; CDR3 protein: CASSWGDRQPAPYGYTF; CDR3 DNA: TGCGCCAGCAGCTGGGGGGACAGGCAGCCGGCCCCCTATGGCTACACCTTC
V gene: TRBV5-1; J gene: TRBJ2-3; clone size: few; D gene: TRBD2; CDR3 protein: CASSLMVAGAHPDTQYF; CDR3 DNA: TGCGCCAGCAGCTTGATGGTAGCGGGGGCCCATCCAGATACGCAGTATTTT
V gene: TRBV4-2; J gene: TRBJ2-7; clone size: few; D gene: TRBD1; CDR3 protein: CASSQEVGYGTGSNEQYF; CDR3 DNA: TGTGCCAGCAGCCAAGAGGTCGGGTACGGGACAGGGTCAAACGAGCAGTACTTC
V gene: TRBV4-3; J gene: TRBJ1-2; clone size: .; D gene: .; CDR3 protein: CASSQAGKDSAVYGYTF; CDR3 DNA: TGCGCCAGCAGCCAAGCCGGAAAGGACAGCGCCGTCTATGGCTACACCTTC
V gene: TRBV12-3/TRBV12-4; J gene: TRBJ2-4; clone size: few; D gene: TRBD1; CDR3 protein: CASGSQGAPRDIQYF; CDR3 DNA: TGTGCCAGCGGGTCACAGGGGGCCCCGCGGGACATTCAGTACTTC
V gene: TRBV7-2; J gene: TRBJ2-5; clone size: few; D gene: .; CDR3 protein: CASSLIQGETQYF; CDR3 DNA: TGTGCCAGCAGCTTAATACAGGGTGAGACCCAGTACTTC
V gene: TRBV10-2; J gene: TRBJ2-1; clone size: few; D gene: TRBD2; CDR3 protein: CASNPSGSYNEQFF; CDR3 DNA: TGCGCCAGCAACCCTAGCGGATCCTACAATGAGCAGTTCTTC
V gene: TRBV6-5; J gene: TRBJ1-1; clone size: .; D gene: TRBD1; CDR3 protein: CASSYGRGLGEAFF; CDR3 DNA: TGTGCCAGCAGTTACGGCAGGGGGCTCGGTGAAGCTTTCTTT
V gene: TRBV11-2; J gene: TRBJ1-4; clone size: few; D gene: .; CDR3 protein: CASSFPGFGEKLFF; CDR3 DNA: TGTGCCAGCAGCTTTCCAGGGTTTGGTGAAAAACTGTTTTTT
V gene: TRBV2; J gene: TRBJ2-3; clone size: .; D gene: .; CDR3 protein: CASGQGFTQYF; CDR3 DNA: TGTGCCAGCGGCCAGGGGTTTACGCAGTATTTT
V gene: TRBV5-1; J gene: TRBJ1-1; clone size: many; D gene: .; CDR3 protein: CASSSRQDRNTEAFF; CDR3 DNA: TGCGCCAGCAGCTCCCGACAGGACCGGAACACTGAAGCTTTCTTT
V gene: TRBV2; J gene: TRBJ2-2; clone size: .; D gene: TRBD1; CDR3 protein: CASSEPRDRLNTGELFF; CDR3 DNA: TGTGCCAGCAGTGAACCCCGGGACAGACTGAACACCGGGGAGCTGTTTTTT
V gene: TRBV12-5; J gene: TRBJ2-7; clone size: .; D gene: TRBD2; CDR3 protein: CASGPGTSGSYEQYF; CDR3 DNA: TGTGCTAGTGGCCCCGGGACTAGCGGATCCTACGAGCAGTACTTC
V gene: TRBV28; J gene: TRBJ2-4; clone size: .; D gene: .; CDR3 protein: CASSTPGAVAKNIQYF; CDR3 DNA: TGTGCCAGCAGTACCCCGGGGGCAGTAGCCAAAAACATTCAGTACTTC
V gene: TRBV5-6; J gene: TRBJ2-3; clone size: few; D gene: TRBD2; CDR3 protein: CASGTSGGASTDTQYF; CDR3 DNA: TGTGCCAGCGGGACTAGCGGGGGTGCTAGCACAGATACGCAGTATTTT
V gene: TRBV14; J gene: TRBJ1-2; clone size: .; D gene: TRBD1; CDR3 protein: CASRPRDRGDYGYTF; CDR3 DNA: TGTGCCAGCAGGCCTCGGGACAGGGGAGACTATGGCTACACCTTC
V gene: TRBV6-2/TRBV6-3; J gene: TRBJ2-2; clone size: .; D gene: .; CDR3 protein: CASSYFEGNGELFF; CDR3 DNA: TGTGCCAGCAGTTATTTTGAAGGGAACGGGGAGCTGTTTTTT
V gene: TRBV4-2; J gene: TRBJ1-4; clone size: few; D gene: .; CDR3 protein: CASSPGTDEKLFF; CDR3 DNA: TGTGCCAGCAGCCCCGGAACTGATGAAAAACTGTTTTTT
V gene: TRBV2; J gene: TRBJ1-5; clone size: few; D gene: .; CDR3 protein: CASGKQGRGFQPQHF; CDR3 DNA: TGTGCCAGCGGAAAACAGGGCCGAGGCTTCCAGCCCCAGCATTTT
V gene: TRBV25-1; J gene: TRBJ1-1; clone size: few; D gene: .; CDR3 protein: CASSIQGGNTEAFF; CDR3 DNA: TGTGCCAGCAGTATACAGGGAGGGAACACTGAAGCTTTCTTT
V gene: TRBV27; J gene: TRBJ1-5; clone size: .; D gene: .; CDR3 protein: CASSSVSNQPQHF; CDR3 DNA: TGTGCCAGCAGTTCGGTTAGCAATCAGCCCCAGCATTTT